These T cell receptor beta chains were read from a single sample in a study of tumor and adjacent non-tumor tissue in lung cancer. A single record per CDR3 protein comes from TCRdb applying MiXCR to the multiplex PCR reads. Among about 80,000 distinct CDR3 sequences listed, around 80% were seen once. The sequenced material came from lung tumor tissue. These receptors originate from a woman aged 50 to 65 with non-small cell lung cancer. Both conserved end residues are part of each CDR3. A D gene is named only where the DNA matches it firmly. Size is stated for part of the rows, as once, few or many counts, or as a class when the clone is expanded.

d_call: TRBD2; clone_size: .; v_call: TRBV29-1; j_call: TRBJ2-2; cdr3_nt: TGCATCCCCACATGCGGGAGGTGGAACACCGGGGGGCTGTTTTTT; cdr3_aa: CIPTCGRWNTGGLFF
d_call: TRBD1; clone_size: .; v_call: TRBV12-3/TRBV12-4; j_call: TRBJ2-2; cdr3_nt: TGTGCCATCAGCACGACAGGGGTTGCCGGGGAACTGTTTTTT; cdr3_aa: CAISTTGVAGELFF
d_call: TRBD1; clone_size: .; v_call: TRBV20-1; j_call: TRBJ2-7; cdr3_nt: TGTGGTGCTAGCCAGGGGGCGAAGGAGCGGTACTTC; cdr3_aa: CGASQGAKERYF
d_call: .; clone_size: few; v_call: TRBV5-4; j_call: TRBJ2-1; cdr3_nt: TGTGCCAGAAGTTTGGGGTTCTCGGGCAATGAGCAGTTCTTC; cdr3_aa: CARSLGFSGNEQFF
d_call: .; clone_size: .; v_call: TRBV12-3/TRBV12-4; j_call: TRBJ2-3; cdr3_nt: TGTGCCAGCAGTGTCATGGGGCTGTCAGATACGCAGTATTTT; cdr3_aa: CASSVMGLSDTQYF
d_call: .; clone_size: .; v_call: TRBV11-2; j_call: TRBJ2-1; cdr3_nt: TGTGCCAGCAACAAAGGGAGGGGGGCCTACAATGAGCAGTTCTTC; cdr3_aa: CASNKGRGAYNEQFF
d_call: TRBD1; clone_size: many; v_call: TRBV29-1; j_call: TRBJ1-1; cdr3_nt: TGCAGCTTTTACAGGGGGGTGAGAAAAACTGAAGCTTTCTTT; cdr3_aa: CSFYRGVRKTEAFF
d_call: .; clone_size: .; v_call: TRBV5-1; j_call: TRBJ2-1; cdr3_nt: TGCGCCAGCAGCCTGGATGGTATGGGGGTTGTTATATATGAGCAGTTCTTC; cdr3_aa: CASSLDGMGVVIYEQFF
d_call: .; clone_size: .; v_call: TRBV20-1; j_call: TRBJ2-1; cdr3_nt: TGCAGTGCTCACGTTGGGAACCTCCTTTTCTTC; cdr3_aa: CSAHVGNLLFF
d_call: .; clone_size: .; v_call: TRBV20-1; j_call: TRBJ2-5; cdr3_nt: TGCAGTGCTAGTTGGATTAGGGAAACCCAAGAGACTCAGTACTTC; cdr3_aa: CSASWIRETQETQYF
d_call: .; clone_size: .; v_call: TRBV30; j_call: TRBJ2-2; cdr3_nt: TGTGCCTGGAGACCCGTTGGAAAGGGACATTCCGGGGAGCTGTTTTTT; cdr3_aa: CAWRPVGKGHSGELFF
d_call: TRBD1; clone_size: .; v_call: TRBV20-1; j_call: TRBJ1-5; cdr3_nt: TGCAGTGCTAGAGACGACAGGGACATTAAGCCCCAGCATTTT; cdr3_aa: CSARDDRDIKPQHF
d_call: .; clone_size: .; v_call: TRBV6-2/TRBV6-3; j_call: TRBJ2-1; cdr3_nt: TGTGCCAGCAATTCGTACAATGAGCAGTTTTTC; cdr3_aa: CASNSYNEQFF
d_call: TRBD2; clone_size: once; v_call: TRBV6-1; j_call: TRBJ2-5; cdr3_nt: TGTGCCTGCAGTGAGGACGGCGGGGGGGTGCAAGAGACCCAGTACTTC; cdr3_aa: CACSEDGGGVQETQYF
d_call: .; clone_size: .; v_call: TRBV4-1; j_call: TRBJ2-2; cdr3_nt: TGCGGCAGCAGGCAAGTTACTAGATTTCGCACCGGGGAGCTGTTTTTC; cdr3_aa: CGSRQVTRFRTGELFF
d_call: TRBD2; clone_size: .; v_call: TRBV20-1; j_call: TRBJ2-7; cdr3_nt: TGCAGTGTTCTCATTAGCGGGCCCTCCTACGAGCGGTACTTC; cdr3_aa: CSVLISGPSYERYF
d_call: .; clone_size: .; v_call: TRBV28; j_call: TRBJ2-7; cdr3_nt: TGTGCCAGTAGTTTATGGGGCTACAGAGGATCGTACGAGCAGTACTTC; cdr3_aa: CASSLWGYRGSYEQYF
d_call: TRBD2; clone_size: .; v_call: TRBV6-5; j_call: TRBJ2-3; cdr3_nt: TGTGCCAGCAGTTACAGGCGGCCGGGACTAGCGGGAAGACTCGATACGCAGTATTTT; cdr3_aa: CASSYRRPGLAGRLDTQYF
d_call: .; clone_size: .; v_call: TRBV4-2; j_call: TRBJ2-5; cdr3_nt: TGTATCAGCACCCAAGTTTACGGGAGAGGAGAGACCCAGTACTTC; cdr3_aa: CISTQVYGRGETQYF